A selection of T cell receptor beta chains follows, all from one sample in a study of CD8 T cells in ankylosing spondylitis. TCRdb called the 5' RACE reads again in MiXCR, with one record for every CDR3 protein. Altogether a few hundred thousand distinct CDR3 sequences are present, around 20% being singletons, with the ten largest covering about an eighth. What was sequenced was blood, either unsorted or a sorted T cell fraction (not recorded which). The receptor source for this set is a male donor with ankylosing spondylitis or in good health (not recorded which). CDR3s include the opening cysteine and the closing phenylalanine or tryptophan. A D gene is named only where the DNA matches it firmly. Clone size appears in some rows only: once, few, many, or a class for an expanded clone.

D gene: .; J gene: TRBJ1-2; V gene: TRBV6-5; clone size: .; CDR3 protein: CASSYSIQGAANYGYTF; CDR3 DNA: TGTGCCAGCAGTTACTCGATACAGGGCGCGGCTAACTATGGCTACACCTTC
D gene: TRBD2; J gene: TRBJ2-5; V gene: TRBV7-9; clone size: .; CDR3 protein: CASSPGGTSETQYF; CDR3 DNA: TGTGCCAGCAGCCCGGGAGGTACCTCCGAGACCCAGTACTTC
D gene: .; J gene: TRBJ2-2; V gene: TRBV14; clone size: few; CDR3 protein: CASSQVSGWYGELFF; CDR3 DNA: TGTGCCAGCAGCCAAGTATCAGGGTGGTACGGGGAGCTGTTTTTT
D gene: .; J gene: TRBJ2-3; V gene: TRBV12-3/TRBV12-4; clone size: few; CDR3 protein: CASSLMSTDTQYF; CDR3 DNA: TGTGCCAGCAGTCTCATGAGCACAGATACGCAGTATTTT
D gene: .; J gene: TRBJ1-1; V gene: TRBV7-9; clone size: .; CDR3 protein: CASGLAGTMNTEAFF; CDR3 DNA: TGTGCCAGCGGATTAGCAGGGACCATGAACACTGAAGCTTTCTTT
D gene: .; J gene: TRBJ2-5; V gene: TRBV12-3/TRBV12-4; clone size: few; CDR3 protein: CASSTDTLGTQYF; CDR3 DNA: TGTGCCAGCAGTACGGACACCCTGGGGACCCAGTACTTC
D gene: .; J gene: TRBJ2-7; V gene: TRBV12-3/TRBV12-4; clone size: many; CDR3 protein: CASSLQGSSYEQYF; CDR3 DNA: TGTGCCAGCAGCCTACAGGGTTCCTCCTACGAGCAGTACTTC
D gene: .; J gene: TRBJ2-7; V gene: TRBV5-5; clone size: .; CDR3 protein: CASSPEDGAYEQYF; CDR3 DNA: TGTGCCAGCAGCCCGGAGGACGGTGCCTACGAGCAGTACTTC
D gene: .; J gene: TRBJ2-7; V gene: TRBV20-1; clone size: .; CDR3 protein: CSARDPNGPISYEQYF; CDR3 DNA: TGCAGTGCTAGAGATCCTAACGGGCCCATATCCTACGAGCAGTACTTC
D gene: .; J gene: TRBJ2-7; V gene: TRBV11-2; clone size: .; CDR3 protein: CASSGGGVPHEQYF; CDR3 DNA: TGTGCCAGCAGCGGGGGTGGCGTTCCCCACGAGCAGTACTTC
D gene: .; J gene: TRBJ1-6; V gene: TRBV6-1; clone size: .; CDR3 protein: CASSDIYFSSYNSPLHF; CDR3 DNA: TGTGCCAGCAGTGATATATACTTTAGCTCCTATAATTCACCCCTCCACTTT
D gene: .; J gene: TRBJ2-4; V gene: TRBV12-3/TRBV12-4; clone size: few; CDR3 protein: CASSFMGLGRNIQYF; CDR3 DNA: TGTGCCAGCAGTTTTATGGGGCTTGGTAGAAACATTCAGTACTTC
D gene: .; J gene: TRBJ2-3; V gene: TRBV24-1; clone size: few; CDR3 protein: CATSVGATSTDTQYF; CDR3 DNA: TGTGCCACCAGTGTAGGGGCCACTAGCACAGATACGCAGTATTTT
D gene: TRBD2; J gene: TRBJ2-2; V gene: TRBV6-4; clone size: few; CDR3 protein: CASSDPGLAGGQQTGELFF; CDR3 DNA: TGTGCCAGCAGTGACCCCGGACTAGCGGGGGGGCAACAAACCGGGGAGCTGTTTTTT
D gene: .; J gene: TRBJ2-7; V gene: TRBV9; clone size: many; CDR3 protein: CASSPGGHEQYF; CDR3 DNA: TGTGCCAGCAGCCCGGGGGGCCACGAGCAGTACTTC
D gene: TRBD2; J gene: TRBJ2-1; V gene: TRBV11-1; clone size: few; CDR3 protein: CASSFTTSTSGGGAYNEQFF; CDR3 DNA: TGTGCCAGCAGCTTCACGACGTCGACTAGCGGCGGCGGCGCCTACAATGAGCAGTTCTTC
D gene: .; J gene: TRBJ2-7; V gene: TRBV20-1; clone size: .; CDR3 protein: CSAAGGQGWPSYEQYF; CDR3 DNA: TGCAGTGCGGCCGGGGGGCAGGGGTGGCCATCCTACGAGCAGTACTTC
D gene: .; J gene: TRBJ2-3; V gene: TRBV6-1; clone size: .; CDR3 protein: CASSEGLWQGDADTQYF; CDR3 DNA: TGTGCCAGCAGTGAAGGTCTGTGGCAGGGTGATGCAGATACGCAGTATTTT
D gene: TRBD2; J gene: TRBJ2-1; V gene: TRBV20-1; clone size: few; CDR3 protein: CSARDWGTSGLNEQFF; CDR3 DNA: TGCAGTGCTAGAGATTGGGGTACTAGCGGCCTCAATGAGCAGTTCTTC
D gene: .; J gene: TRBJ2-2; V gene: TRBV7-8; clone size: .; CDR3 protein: CASEGTNTGELFF; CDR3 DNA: TGTGCCAGTGAGGGCACAAACACCGGGGAGCTGTTTTTT
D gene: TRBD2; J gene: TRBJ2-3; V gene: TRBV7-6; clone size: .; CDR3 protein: CASSLERGGVTDTQYF; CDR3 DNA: TGTGCCAGCAGCTTAGAGCGGGGGGGGGTCACAGATACGCAGTATTTT
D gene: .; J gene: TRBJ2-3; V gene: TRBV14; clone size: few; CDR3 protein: CASSQDLGGVDEDTQYF; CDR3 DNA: TGTGCCAGCAGCCAAGATTTAGGCGGGGTGGATGAAGATACGCAGTATTTT
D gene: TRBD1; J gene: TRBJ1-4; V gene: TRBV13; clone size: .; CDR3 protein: CASSSTGEGEKLFF; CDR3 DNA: TGTGCCAGCAGCTCCACAGGGGAGGGTGAAAAACTGTTTTTT
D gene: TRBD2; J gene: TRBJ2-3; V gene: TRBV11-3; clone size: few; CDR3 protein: CASSARLAGSTDTQYF; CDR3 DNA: TGTGCCAGCAGCGCGCGACTAGCGGGAAGCACAGATACGCAGTATTTT
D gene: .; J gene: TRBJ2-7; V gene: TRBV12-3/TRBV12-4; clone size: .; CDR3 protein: CASSFGSLGYEQYF; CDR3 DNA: TGTGCCAGCAGTTTCGGCTCACTAGGGTACGAGCAGTACTTC
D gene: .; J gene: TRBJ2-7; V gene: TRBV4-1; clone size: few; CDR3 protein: CASSQVADYEQYF; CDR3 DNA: TGCGCCAGCAGCCAAGTCGCCGACTACGAGCAGTACTTC
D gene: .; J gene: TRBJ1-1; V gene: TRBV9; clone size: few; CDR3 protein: CASSVGSGPGTEAFF; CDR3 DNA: TGTGCCAGCAGCGTAGGATCCGGTCCGGGCACTGAAGCTTTCTTT
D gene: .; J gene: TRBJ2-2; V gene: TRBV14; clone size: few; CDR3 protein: CAVRAVGELFF; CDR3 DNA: TGTGCCGTCCGGGCGGTCGGGGAGCTGTTTTTT
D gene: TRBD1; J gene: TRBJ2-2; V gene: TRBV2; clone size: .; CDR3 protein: CASRWDLEPRQGVVTGELFF; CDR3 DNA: TGTGCCAGCAGATGGGATTTGGAGCCGAGACAGGGGGTCGTCACCGGGGAGCTGTTTTTT
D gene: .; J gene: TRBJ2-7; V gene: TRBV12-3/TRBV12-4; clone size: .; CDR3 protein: CASSTRGQGRDEQYF; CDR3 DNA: TGTGCCAGCAGCACCAGGGGTCAGGGGCGGGACGAGCAGTACTTC
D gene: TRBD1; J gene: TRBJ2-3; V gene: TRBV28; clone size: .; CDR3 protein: CASSEGGQGEKTDTQYF; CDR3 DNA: TGTGCCAGCAGTGAGGGGGGACAGGGGGAAAAAACAGATACGCAGTATTTT
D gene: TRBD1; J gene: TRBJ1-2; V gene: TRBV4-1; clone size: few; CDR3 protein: CASSQGRTGRYGYTF; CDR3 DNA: TGCGCCAGCAGCCAAGGGAGGACAGGGCGCTATGGCTACACCTTC
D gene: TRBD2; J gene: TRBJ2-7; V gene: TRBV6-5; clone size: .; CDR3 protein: CASRYRYIGTSNSYEQYF; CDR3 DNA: TGTGCCAGCAGGTATCGGTACATCGGGACTAGCAATTCCTACGAGCAGTACTTC
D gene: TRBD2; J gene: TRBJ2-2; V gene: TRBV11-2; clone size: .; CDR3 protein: CASSLGLAGALNTGELFF; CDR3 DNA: TGTGCCAGCAGCCTGGGACTAGCGGGGGCCCTAAACACCGGGGAGCTGTTTTTT
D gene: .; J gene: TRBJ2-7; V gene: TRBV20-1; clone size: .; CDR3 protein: CSARSDTSYEQYF; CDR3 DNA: TGCAGTGCTAGATCCGACACCTCCTACGAGCAGTACTTC
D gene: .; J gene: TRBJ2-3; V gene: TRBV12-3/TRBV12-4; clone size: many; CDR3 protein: CASSPTRPDTQYF; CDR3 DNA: TGTGCCAGCAGCCCGACCCGGCCAGATACGCAGTATTTT
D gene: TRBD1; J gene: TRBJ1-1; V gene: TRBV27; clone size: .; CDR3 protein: CASSPGQGLSSTEAFF; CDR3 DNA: TGTGCCAGCAGCCCCGGACAGGGTTTGTCGAGCACTGAAGCTTTCTTT
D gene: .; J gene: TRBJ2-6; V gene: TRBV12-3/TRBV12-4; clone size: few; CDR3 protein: CASRGVAGANVLTF; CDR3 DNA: TGTGCCAGCAGAGGGGTTGCTGGGGCCAACGTCCTGACTTTC
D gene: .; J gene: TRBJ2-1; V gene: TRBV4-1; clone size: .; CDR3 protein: CASSQDTGSSYNEQFF; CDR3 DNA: TGCGCCAGCAGCCAAGATACAGGGAGCTCCTACAATGAGCAGTTCTTC
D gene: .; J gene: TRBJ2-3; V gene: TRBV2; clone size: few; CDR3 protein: CASSQDSVSTDTQYF; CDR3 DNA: TGTGCCAGCAGCCAGGACTCGGTTAGCACAGATACGCAGTATTTT
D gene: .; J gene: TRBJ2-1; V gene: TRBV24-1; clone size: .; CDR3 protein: CATSDLADGGEQFF; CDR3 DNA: TGTGCCACCAGTGATTTGGCCGACGGGGGTGAGCAGTTCTTC
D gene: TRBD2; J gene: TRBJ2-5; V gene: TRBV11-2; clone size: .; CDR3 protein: CASSLEGGGVQETQYF; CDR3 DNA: TGTGCCAGCAGCTTAGAGGGCGGGGGAGTCCAAGAGACCCAGTACTTC
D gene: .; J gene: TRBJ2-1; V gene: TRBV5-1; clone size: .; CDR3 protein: CASSFMGPSNEQFF; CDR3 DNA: TGCGCCAGCAGCTTCATGGGCCCCAGCAATGAGCAGTTCTTC
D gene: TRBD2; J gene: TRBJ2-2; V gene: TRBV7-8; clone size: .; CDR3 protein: CASSASGGLEGGELFF; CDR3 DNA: TGTGCCAGCTCCGCTAGCGGGGGTCTAGAGGGCGGGGAGCTGTTTTTT
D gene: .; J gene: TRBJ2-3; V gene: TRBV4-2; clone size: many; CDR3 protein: CASSPAEVSFRSDTQYF; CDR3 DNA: TGTGCCAGCAGCCCCGCCGAGGTCTCGTTTCGTAGTGATACGCAGTATTTT
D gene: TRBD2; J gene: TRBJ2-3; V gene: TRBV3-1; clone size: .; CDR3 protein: CASSQLAGGSSTDTQYF; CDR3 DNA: TGTGCCAGCAGCCAGCTTGCGGGGGGGTCTAGCACAGATACGCAGTATTTT
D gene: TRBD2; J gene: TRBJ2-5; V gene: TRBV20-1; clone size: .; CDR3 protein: CSASPVLAANQETQYF; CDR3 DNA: TGCAGTGCTAGTCCGGTACTAGCGGCCAACCAAGAGACCCAGTACTTC
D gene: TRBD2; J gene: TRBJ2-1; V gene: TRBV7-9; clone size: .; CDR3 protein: CASSRPGGDWQFF; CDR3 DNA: TGTGCCAGCAGCCGTCCGGGAGGGGACTGGCAGTTCTTC
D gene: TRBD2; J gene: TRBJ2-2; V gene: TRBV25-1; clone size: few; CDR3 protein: CASSVAGDDTGELFF; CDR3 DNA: TGTGCCAGCAGTGTGGCGGGGGACGACACCGGGGAGCTGTTTTTT
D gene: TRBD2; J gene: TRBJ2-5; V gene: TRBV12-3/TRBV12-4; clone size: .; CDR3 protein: CASSFREGETQYF; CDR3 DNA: TGTGCCAGCAGTTTTAGGGAGGGGGAGACCCAGTACTTC
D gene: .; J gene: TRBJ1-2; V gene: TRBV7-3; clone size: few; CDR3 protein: CASSLIRGYTF; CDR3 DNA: TGTGCCAGCAGCTTAATCCGGGGCTACACCTTC
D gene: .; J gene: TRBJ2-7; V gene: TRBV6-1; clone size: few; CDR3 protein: CASSEAGGSGYEQYF; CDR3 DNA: TGTGCCAGCAGTGAAGCGGGTGGATCCGGCTACGAGCAGTACTTC
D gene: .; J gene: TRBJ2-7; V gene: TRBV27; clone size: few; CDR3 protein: CASSVTANYEQYF; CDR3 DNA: TGTGCCAGCAGTGTGACAGCTAACTACGAGCAGTACTTC
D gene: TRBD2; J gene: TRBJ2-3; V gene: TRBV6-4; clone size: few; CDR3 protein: CASSDSPSGGPRASTDTQYF; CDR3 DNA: TGTGCCAGCAGTGACTCTCCTAGCGGGGGACCCCGGGCTAGCACAGATACGCAGTATTTT
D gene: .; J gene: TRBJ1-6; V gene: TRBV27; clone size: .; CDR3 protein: CASSPGVGSPLHF; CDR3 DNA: TGTGCCAGCAGTCCTGGGGTAGGATCACCCCTCCACTTT
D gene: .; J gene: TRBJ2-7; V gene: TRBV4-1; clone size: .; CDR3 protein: CASSQGAGFSTEQYF; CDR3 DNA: TGCGCCAGCAGCCAGGGCGCGGGTTTTTCTACCGAGCAGTACTTC
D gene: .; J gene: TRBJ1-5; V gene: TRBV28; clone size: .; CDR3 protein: CASSWEDGGQPQHF; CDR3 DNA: TGTGCCAGCAGCTGGGAGGACGGGGGGCAGCCCCAGCATTTT
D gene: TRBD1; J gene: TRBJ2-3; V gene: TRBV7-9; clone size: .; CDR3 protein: CASINRAGTGSTDTQYF; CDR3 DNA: TGTGCCAGCATCAACCGGGCCGGGACAGGGAGCACAGATACGCAGTATTTT